This passage covers 6 T cell receptor beta chains from one sample sequenced in a study of memory CD8 T cells in hepatitis C reinfection. Regarding time point: late/post reinfection, 12 to 24 weeks after detection. The sorted cells went straight to TCR sequencing with no prior in vitro expansion. The table came from immunoSEQ multiplex PCR; TCRdb's copy has only in-frame clones and leaves some out. Seen here are tens of thousands of clones, roughly nine tenths observed once, and the top ten hold 0.6% to 0.85%. Sequencing used naive CD8+ T cells sorted from blood. These receptors originate from a man aged 18 to 35 with hepatitis C virus infection.

The chain is built from TRBV6-1 and TRBJ2-7, with 10 bases fitting TRBD2. Per germline, CDR1 MNHNS and CDR2 SASEGT. V shed 2 bases, J shed 3 bases, and the junction held 4 bases outside the gene matches. This CDR3 contains 15 residues. The CDR3 loop reads CASSESVAGGYEQYF. The CDR3 nucleotides read TGTGCCAGCAGTGAAAGTGTAGCGGGAGGCTACGAGCAGTACTTC.

J is TRBJ2-7 and V is TRBV11-2, with D perhaps matching TRBD1 (6 bases). The CDR3 is 15 residues long. Germline lookup yields CDR1 SGHAT and CDR2 FQNNGV. The V and J ends lost 4 bases and 2 bases respectively, with 15 bases between them. CDR3 nucleotides: TGTGCCAGCAGCTGGTCGGCAGGGGCCACCTACGAGCAGTACTTC. Protein product: CASSWSAGATYEQYF.

This clone was observed a handful of times. The J gene is TRBJ2-6, the V gene TRBV4-1; D unresolved. Trimming removed 3 bases at V and 0 bases at J, with 12 bases between. CDR3 length: 17 amino acids. Germline CDR1 reads MGHRA; CDR2 reads YSYEKL. The CDR3 DNA reads as TGCGCCAGCAGCCACTTCTACGGTCACTCTGGGGCCAACGTCCTGACTTTC. Protein: CASSHFYGHSGANVLTF.

This chain uses TRBV7-6 with TRBJ2-7; 7 bases line up with TRBD1. Trimming cost V 0 bases and J 3 bases; bases outside gene matches: 5. Germline CDR1 SGHVS, CDR2 FNYEAQ. The length of the CDR3 is 15 residues. CDR3 nucleotides: TGTGCCAGCAGCTTAGCGGGGGACAGTTACTACGAGCAGTACTTC. This translates into CASSLAGDSYYEQYF.

The V call is TRBV28, the J call TRBJ1-5; 8 nucleotides align to TRBD1. This CDR3 is built from 12 residues. Germline values: CDR1 MDHEN, CDR2 SYDVKM. V lost 10 bases to trimming and J lost 7 bases; unmatched junction nucleotides: 6. The CDR3 region is CATGGRGQPQHF. The CDR3 DNA reads TGTGCCACAGGGGGCCGGGGACAGCCCCAGCATTTT.

The rearrangement joins TRBV5-1 to TRBJ2-3; 10 positions agree with TRBD2. The CDR3 length is 17 residues. Trimming at V came to 0 bases and at J to 2 bases, leaving 6 bases not matched to a gene. CDR1 is SGHRS, CDR2 YFSETQ, per germline. The CDR3 here is CASSLGLAGDSTDTQYF. As DNA, the CDR3 is TGCGCCAGCAGCTTGGGGCTAGCGGGGGATTCCACAGATACGCAGTATTTT.